This T cell receptor beta chain was retrieved from a study of tumor-infiltrating lymphocytes in localized non-small cell lung cancer. Study-wide findings and caveats: Immunotypes IM1 and IM2 had similar TCR-derived T-cell fractions. Higher tumor T cell infiltration than in uninvolved lung was supported by TCRbeta sequencing.

Profiling relied on immunoSEQ multiplex PCR, and the TCRdb table lists in-frame clones only, not all of them. The sample consists of about 14,000 clones, nearly 70% of them appearing once. Comment on this clone: What it recognizes is unknown.

The germline V gene encodes CDR1 SEHNR and CDR2 FQNEAQ (reference sequence). Trimming at V came to 5 bases and at J to 6 bases, leaving 4 bases not matched to a gene. The CDR3 is made up of 14 amino acids. Sequencing was carried out using uninvolved lung tissue not adjacent to the tumor. This TCR was recovered from a human donor with non-small cell lung cancer. The chain joins TRBV7-9 to TRBJ1-1; 12 positions match TRBD1. CDR3 sequence reads: CASSEGQGASEAFF. CDR3 sequence (DNA): TGTGCCAGCAGCGAGGGACAGGGGGCTTCTGAAGCTTTCTTT. Full variable domain (rest looked up from reference TRBV7-9 and TRBJ1-1): DTGVSQNPRHKITKRGQNVTFRCDPISEHNRLYWYRQTLGQGPEFLTYFQNEAQLEKSRLLSDRFSAERPKGSFSTLEIQRTEQGDSAMYLCASSEGQGASEAFFGQGTRLTVV.